This is a list of T cell receptor beta chains from one sample in a study of blood T cell repertoires in COVID-19. Method: immunoSEQ multiplex PCR; TCRdb's copy keeps in-frame clones and lacks some. The data contain approximately 140,000 clones, around 79% of them singletons. The sample taken for sequencing was peripheral blood. Receptors originate from a man aged 55 to 70 with acute or convalescent COVID-19. Each CDR3 is given with its conserved first and last residue. The D gene is left open where the match is weak. The size of a clone is reported for some rows only, either as once, few or many, or as a class for expanded clones.

>TRBJ1-3|.|TRBV4-1|.
TGCGCCAGCAGCCAAGAAGTCGGCGGGCTGAGCTCTGGAAACACCATATATTTT
CASSQEVGGLSSGNTIYF
>TRBJ2-7|TRBD2|TRBV15|.
TGTGCCACCAGCCCCCTGGGCCTAGCGGGAAGCGGGGCACGCGGCGAGCAGTACTTC
CATSPLGLAGSGARGEQYF
>TRBJ1-6|.|TRBV6-5|.
TGTGCCAGCAGTTACGGCGGGAGGAATAATTCACCCCTCCACTTT
CASSYGGRNNSPLHF
>TRBJ2-7|TRBD2|TRBV28|.
TGTGCCAGCTGTTTTGGGGGGGTGGGCGGGGCGGCCTACGAGCAGTACTTC
CASCFGGVGGAAYEQYF
>TRBJ2-4|.|TRBV6-5|once
TGTGCCAGCAGCTCCCTAAACATTCAGTACTTC
CASSSLNIQYF
>TRBJ2-3|TRBD1|TRBV24-1|.
TGTGCCACCAGTGACCGAGACAGGGTGGGGGATACGCAGTATTTT
CATSDRDRVGDTQYF
>TRBJ1-1|.|TRBV24-1|.
TGTGCCACCAGTGGGTGGGGGCCCAACACTGAAGCTTTCTTT
CATSGWGPNTEAFF
>TRBJ1-5|TRBD1|TRBV19|.
TGTGCCAGTACCGCACCCGACAGGGGGTTATATCAGCCCCAGCATTTT
CASTAPDRGLYQPQHF
>TRBJ2-3|.|TRBV7-2|.
TGTGCCAGCAGCTTAAGCGCGGGGACAGATACGCAGTATTTT
CASSLSAGTDTQYF
>TRBJ1-5|.|TRBV18|.
TGTGCCAGCTCACCAGGCAGGGTCCGGTATAGCAATCAGCCCCAGCATTTT
CASSPGRVRYSNQPQHF
>TRBJ1-2|TRBD1|TRBV30|.
TGTGCCTGGAGTACTCGGACAGGGGGCTCTGGCTACACCTTC
CAWSTRTGGSGYTF
>TRBJ2-7|TRBD1|TRBV6-5|.
TGTGCCAGCAGCAGTGGGACAGGGACGGACGAGCAGTACTTC
CASSSGTGTDEQYF
>TRBJ1-2|.|TRBV6-2/TRBV6-3|.
TGTGCCAGCAGTACTTTACCGGGAATGGGCTACACCTTC
CASSTLPGMGYTF
>TRBJ1-5|.|TRBV19|.
TGTGCCAGTAGTAGCGGGGGGGCAAGCAATCAGCCCCAGCATTTT
CASSSGGASNQPQHF
>TRBJ1-1|.|TRBV30|.
TGTGCCAGACGGGGGAGGGAACGAGTACGCACTGAAGCTTTCTTT
CARRGRERVRTEAFF
>TRBJ1-4|TRBD1|TRBV4-3|.
TGCGCCAGCAGCCAAGAGGGACAGGGTGAAGAAAAACTGTTTTTT
CASSQEGQGEEKLFF
>TRBJ1-2|.|TRBV12-3/TRBV12-4|.
TGTGCCAGCAGCTCGGGGGGGAAAGGCTACACCTTC
CASSSGGKGYTF
>TRBJ1-3|.|TRBV10-2|.
TGCGCCAGCAGTGAACAGAGCTCTGGAAACACCATATATTTT
CASSEQSSGNTIYF
>TRBJ1-2|.|TRBV6-2/TRBV6-3|once
TGTGCCAGCAGTTTTAGCGCCGGACCATTCTATGGCTACACCTTC
CASSFSAGPFYGYTF
>TRBJ2-1|TRBD2|TRBV14|few
TGTGCCAGCAGCCCCCCCCTCGGACTAGCGGGAGGACGGGCCTCCTACAATGAGCAGTTCTTC
CASSPPLGLAGGRASYNEQFF
>TRBJ2-2|TRBD1|TRBV2|.
TGTGCCAGCAGTGAATCTAGGACAGGGGCCAATAAGGGCGGGGAGCTGTTTTTT
CASSESRTGANKGGELFF
>TRBJ2-3|TRBD1|TRBV24-1|.
TGTGCCACCAGTACACGGGACAGGGTTTTTGCACAGTATTTT
CATSTRDRVFAQYF
>TRBJ2-3|.|TRBV11-3|.
TGTGCCAGCAGCTTAACTCCTAGCACAGATACGCAGTATTTT
CASSLTPSTDTQYF
>TRBJ2-4|TRBD1|TRBV10-3|.
TGTGCCACCCGACAGGGAGAAAACATTCAGTACTTC
CATRQGENIQYF
>TRBJ1-2|TRBD1|TRBV6-1|.
TGTGCCAGCAGTGGGAAGGGACAGGGGGTTATCTATGGCTACACCTTC
CASSGKGQGVIYGYTF
>TRBJ2-4|TRBD1|TRBV6-6|.
TGTGCCAGCAGTTACGGGGACAGGGTGACCAAAAACATTCAGTACTTC
CASSYGDRVTKNIQYF
>TRBJ1-2|.|TRBV18|.
TGTGCCAGCTCACCACCAGCGTTGCCGGGTTATAAAAAAGGCTACACCTTC
CASSPPALPGYKKGYTF
>TRBJ2-3|TRBD2|TRBV14|.
TGTGCCAGCAGCCAAGGTCTAGCGGGTGTAGATACGCAGTATTTT
CASSQGLAGVDTQYF
>TRBJ2-7|.|TRBV10-1|.
TGCGCCAGCAGTGAGGGGCCTATCTACGAGCAGTACTTC
CASSEGPIYEQYF
>TRBJ1-2|.|TRBV7-2|few
TGTGCCAGCAGCTTAGGCGCAGGGTTTGGGGATGGCTACACCTTC
CASSLGAGFGDGYTF
>TRBJ1-4|TRBD1|TRBV28|.
TGTGCCAGCAGGGGCAGGGGGCGAAACCCTGAAAAACTGTTTTTT
CASRGRGRNPEKLFF
>TRBJ2-3|TRBD1|TRBV5-1|.
TGCGCCAGCAGCTTGGGAGGGACAGCAGATACGCAGTATTTT
CASSLGGTADTQYF
>TRBJ1-2|TRBD1|TRBV28|.
TGTGCCAGCAGTCACTACGACAGGGGAATCTATGGCTACACCTTC
CASSHYDRGIYGYTF
>TRBJ2-7|TRBD2|TRBV14|.
TGTGCCAGCAGCCGCGGACCGGGGGGAGAGCAGTACTTC
CASSRGPGGEQYF
>TRBJ2-6|TRBD2|TRBV4-2|once
TGTGCCAGCAGCCAAGATAGGACTAGTAGCTCTGGGGCCAACGTCCTGACTTTC
CASSQDRTSSSGANVLTF
>TRBJ2-7|.|TRBV5-4|.
TGTGCCAGCAGCTTGGATCCCGGGGGGCTTTCCTACGAGCAGTACTTC
CASSLDPGGLSYEQYF
>TRBJ2-5|TRBD2|TRBV9|.
TGTGCCAGCAGCCCCTATGGGCTAGCGGGGGAAGAGACCCAGTACTTC
CASSPYGLAGEETQYF
>TRBJ2-7|TRBD1|TRBV27|.
TGTGCCAGCTGTAGACAGGGGAGCTCCGAGCAGTACTTC
CASCRQGSSEQYF
>TRBJ1-5|TRBD1|TRBV19|.
TGTGCCAGTAGTCTACTTACAGGGGCCCAGCCCCAGCATTTT
CASSLLTGAQPQHF
>TRBJ1-1|.|TRBV11-1|.
TGTGCCAGCAGAGTGGATGAGAGGTGGAACACTGAAGCTTTCTTT
CASRVDERWNTEAFF
>TRBJ2-5|.|TRBV30|.
TGTGCCTGGGCGGCTGCGGGAGAGACCCAGTACTTC
CAWAAAGETQYF
>TRBJ2-2|.|TRBV2|.
TGTGCCAGCAGTGAGCAGCGGTGGACCGGGGAGCTGTTTTTT
CASSEQRWTGELFF
>TRBJ2-5|.|TRBV7-6|.
TGTGCCAGCAGCATTGGGAGGACCTTCCAAGAGACCCAGTACTTC
CASSIGRTFQETQYF
>TRBJ2-7|TRBD1|TRBV28|.
TGTGCCAGCAGTCCGGGACAGGGCTACGAGCAGTACTTC
CASSPGQGYEQYF
>TRBJ1-6|.|TRBV5-1|.
TGCGCCAGCAGCTTGGCTTCAGGTCTAAATTCACCCCTCCACTTT
CASSLASGLNSPLHF